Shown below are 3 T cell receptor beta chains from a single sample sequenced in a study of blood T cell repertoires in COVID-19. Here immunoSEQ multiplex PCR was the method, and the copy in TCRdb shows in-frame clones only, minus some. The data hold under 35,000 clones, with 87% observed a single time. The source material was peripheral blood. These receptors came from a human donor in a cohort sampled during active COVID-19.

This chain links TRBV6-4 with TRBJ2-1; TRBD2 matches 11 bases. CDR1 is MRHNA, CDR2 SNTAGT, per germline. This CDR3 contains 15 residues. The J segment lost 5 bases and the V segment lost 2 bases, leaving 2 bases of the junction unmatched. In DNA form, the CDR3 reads TGTGCCAGCAGTGACCTGACTAGCGGGAACAATGAGCAGTTCTTC. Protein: CASSDLTSGNNEQFF.

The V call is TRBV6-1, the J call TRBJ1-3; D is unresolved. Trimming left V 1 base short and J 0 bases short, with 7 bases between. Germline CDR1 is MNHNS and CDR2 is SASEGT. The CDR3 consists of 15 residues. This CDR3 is CASSEGVFSGNTIYF. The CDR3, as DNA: TGTGCCAGCAGTGAAGGCGTCTTCTCTGGAAACACCATATATTTT.

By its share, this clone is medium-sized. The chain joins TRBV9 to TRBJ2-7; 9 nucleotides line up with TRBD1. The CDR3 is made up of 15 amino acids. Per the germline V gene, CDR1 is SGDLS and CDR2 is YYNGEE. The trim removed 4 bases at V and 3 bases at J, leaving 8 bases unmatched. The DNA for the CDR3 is TGTGCCAGCAGCCCCTTCGGGACAGGGAACTACGAGCAGTACTTC. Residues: CASSPFGTGNYEQYF.